This entry lists 28 T cell receptor beta chains sequenced from one sample in a study of blood T cell repertoires in COVID-19. Sequencing used immunoSEQ multiplex PCR; TCRdb keeps in-frame clones, though not all of them. The table lists 85,000 to 100,000 clones, around 81% of them singletons. The sample taken for sequencing was peripheral blood. Receptor source: a man at least 80 years old with COVID-19, enrolled during active disease.

This rearrangement joins TRBV11-2 to TRBJ2-3; 7 nucleotides agree with TRBD2. The germline V gene has CDR1 SGHAT and CDR2 FQNNGV. J gave up 6 bases and V 5 bases, and 2 bases lay outside the gene matches. The CDR3 runs to 12 residues. The CDR3 sequence: CASSPGGDTQYF. The CDR3 DNA is TGTGCCAGCAGCCCCGGGGGGGATACGCAGTATTTT.

This CDR3 is CASSLQGQGADTEAFF. The CDR3 DNA reads as TGTGCCAGCAGCTTGCAGGGACAGGGTGCTGACACTGAAGCTTTCTTT. The chain carries TRBV7-6 and TRBJ1-1; TRBD1 matches at 9 bases. The germline V gene has CDR1 SGHVS and CDR2 FNYEAQ. J gave up 3 bases and V 3 bases, and 8 bases lay outside the gene matches. This CDR3 has 16 amino acids.

The chain links TRBV5-6 to TRBJ2-5, with D tentatively TRBD2 (5 bases). Germline values: CDR1 SGHDT, CDR2 YYEEEE. Deletions cut 0 bases from V and 10 bases from J, with 16 bases between. This CDR3 has 14 amino acids. The CDR3 DNA reads as TGTGCCAGCAGCTTGGACGGAGGATGGGGAAACCAGTACTTC. As protein: CASSLDGGWGNQYF.

This clone was seen once. For the CDR3, the DNA is TGTGCCTGGAGTGTACCGCAGGGTCTATACACCATATATTTT. This translates into CAWSVPQGLYTIYF. The gene calls are TRBV30 and TRBJ1-3; maybe TRBD1 (5 bases). CDR1 is GTSNPN, CDR2 SVGIG, per germline (reference sequence). This CDR3 has 14 residues. Trimming cost V 0 bases and J 8 bases, with 14 bases left between them.

The CDR3 sequence: CASSQIPTGGVYGYTF. The CDR3, as DNA: TGTGCCAGCAGTCAGATACCGACAGGGGGCGTTTATGGCTACACCTTC. The genes are TRBV6-6 and TRBJ1-2; 10 bases line up with TRBD1. Germline CDR1 reads MNHNY; CDR2 reads SVGAGI (reference sequence). The CDR3 consists of 16 residues. V dropped 5 bases and J dropped 5; count of bases not matched to a gene: 11.

V and J are TRBV11-2 and TRBJ2-2; 13 bases align to TRBD2. V lost 5 bases to trimming and J lost 7 bases; unmatched junction nucleotides: 7. The CDR3 covers 16 residues. The V gene's germline CDR1 is SGHAT and CDR2 FQNNGV. The CDR3 sequence is CASSRLAGGGGGELFF. The CDR3 coding sequence is TGTGCCAGCAGCCGACTAGCGGGAGGAGGAGGCGGGGAGCTGTTTTTT. Full variable domain (rest looked up from reference TRBV11-2 and TRBJ2-2): EAGVAQSPRYKIIEKRQSVAFWCNPISGHATLYWYQQILGQGPKLLIQFQNNGVVDDSQLPKDRFSAERLKGVDSTLKIQPAKLEDSAVYLCASSRLAGGGGGELFFGEGSRLTVL.

The V gene is TRBV6-5, the J gene TRBJ2-7, with 8 bases identical to TRBD2. Unmatched junction bases numbered 9, after V lost 6 bases and J lost 2 bases. The germline V gene encodes CDR1 MNHEY and CDR2 SVGAGI. CDR3 length: 15 residues. CDR3 coding DNA: TGTGCCAGCAGGGCTACCACTAGCGGAACCTACGAGCAGTACTTC. Encoded protein: CASRATTSGTYEQYF.

The chain couples TRBV5-6 to TRBJ2-5; D is ambiguous. Germline V gene lookup returns CDR1 SGHDT and CDR2 YYEEEE. V was cut by 5 bases and J by 2 bases, with 19 bases left in between. The CDR3 loop spans 16 amino acids. The CDR3 DNA is TGTGCCAGCAGTTCCGTCCAGAGACGGGTACAAGAGACCCAGTACTTC. It encodes CASSSVQRRVQETQYF.

The rearrangement joins TRBV28 to TRBJ1-1; 10 bases match TRBD1. There are 16 residues in the CDR3. V was pared by 4 bases and J by 2 bases, with 7 bases of the junction left unmatched. Germline V lookup: CDR1 MDHEN, CDR2 SYDVKM. This chain's CDR3 is CASSSADRGLNTEAFF. CDR3 coding DNA: TGTGCCAGCAGTTCCGCCGACAGGGGGCTCAACACTGAAGCTTTCTTT.

V gene TRBV29-1 combines with J gene TRBJ1-3; D ambiguous. The germline V and J ends were trimmed by 7 bases and 4 bases, with 8 bases remaining between them. The CDR3 loop spans 11 amino acids. Germline CDR1 and CDR2: SQVTM and ANQGSEA. CDR3 DNA sequence: TGCAGCGCCTATTCGGGAAACACCATATATTTT. It yields the protein CSAYSGNTIYF.

The V call is TRBV4-1, the J call TRBJ1-5; no definite D call. The V and J ends lost 6 bases and 1 base respectively, with 28 bases between them. CDR3 length equals 20 residues. Per germline, CDR1 MGHRA and CDR2 YSYEKL. CDR3 sequence (DNA): TGCGCCAGCAGGGAACCGTGGAATCGGTGTCGGGTCCGAAGCAATCAGCCCCAGCATTTT. Protein product: CASREPWNRCRVRSNQPQHF.

J is TRBJ1-2 and V is TRBV10-2, with a weak D call TRBD1 (5 bases). V lost 1 base and J 3 bases, leaving 6 bases between the germline ends. The CDR3 totals 13 residues. Germline V gives CDR1 WSHSY, CDR2 SAAADI. The CDR3 loop is CASSEWGDYGYTF. The CDR3, as DNA: TGCGCCAGCAGTGAGTGGGGCGACTATGGCTACACCTTC.

Here the CDR3 DNA reads TGCAGCGTTGAATCTGGGGGCCTCAATCAGCCCCAGCATTTT. Its translation: CSVESGGLNQPQHF. The chain joins TRBV29-1 to TRBJ1-5, with D maybe TRBD1 (6 bases). CDR1 is SQVTM, CDR2 ANQGSEA, per germline. Trimming shortened V by 2 bases and J by 3 bases, and 11 bases separated the two germline ends. CDR3 size: 14 residues.

The chain links TRBV6-4 to TRBJ2-3; TRBD2 agrees at 7 bases. CDR1 and CDR2 from the germline V gene are MRHNA and SNTAGT. This CDR3 has 16 amino acids. Trimming took 7 bases from V and 4 from J; bases not matched to a gene: 14. The chain's CDR3 is CASTSTPGGGADTQYF. CDR3 DNA sequence: TGTGCCAGCACCTCGACTCCGGGGGGTGGGGCAGATACGCAGTATTTT.

This sequence joins TRBV4-2 and TRBJ1-1; no definite D call. Per the germline V gene, CDR1 is LGHNA and CDR2 is YNFKEQ. This CDR3 spans 14 amino acids. V was cut by 0 bases and J by 6 bases, with 11 bases left in between. The CDR3 DNA sequence: TGTGCCAGCAGCCAAGATCGGGATCTCGCTGAAGCTTTCTTT. It yields the protein CASSQDRDLAEAFF.

This chain links TRBV5-6 with TRBJ2-1; the D gene is possibly TRBD1 (5 bases). The V end was cut by 2 bases, the J end by 8 bases, with 11 bases between. The germline gives CDR1 SGHDT, CDR2 YYEEEE. CDR3 length equals 13 residues. In nucleotides, the CDR3 is TGTGCCAGCAGCTTACCAGGGATCGATGAGCAGTTCTTC. Residues: CASSLPGIDEQFF.

The rearrangement joins TRBV20-1 to TRBJ1-4, with unresolved D. Trimming pared 3 bases from V and 3 bases from J, leaving 14 bases between. Germline CDR1 reads DFQATT; CDR2 reads SNEGSKA (reference sequence). The CDR3 is made up of 15 amino acids. The CDR3 DNA follows: TGCAGTGCTAGTCAAGTAAACTCGGCTAATGAAAAACTGTTTTTT. It codes for CSASQVNSANEKLFF.

This clone was observed a few times. The gene calls are TRBV6-5 and TRBJ2-1, with 11 positions matching TRBD2. The length of the CDR3 is 16 residues. V lost 6 bases to trimming and J lost 2 bases; unmatched junction nucleotides: 6. Germline lookup yields CDR1 MNHEY and CDR2 SVGAGI. The CDR3 loop reads CASRYIAGGTYNEQFF. Written as DNA, the CDR3 is TGTGCCAGCAGATACATAGCGGGGGGGACCTACAATGAGCAGTTCTTC.

The rearrangement joins TRBV28 to TRBJ2-1; a possible D gene is TRBD2 (5 bases). Germline CDR1 reads MDHEN; CDR2 reads SYDVKM. The CDR3 runs to 15 residues. The V end lost 8 bases, the J end lost 0 bases, and 14 bases lay between the germline ends. The chain's CDR3 is CASYESGSSYNEQFF. In DNA form, the CDR3 reads TGTGCCAGCTACGAAAGCGGAAGCTCCTACAATGAGCAGTTCTTC.

This clone was counted a few times. This chain links TRBV6-5 with TRBJ1-4, with D hard to call. The CDR3 contains 16 residues. Germline V lookup: CDR1 MNHEY, CDR2 SVGAGI. The V and J ends lost 0 bases and 8 bases respectively, with 16 bases between them. DNA for the CDR3: TGTGCCAGCAGTTACTCACATGGGGTTCGGAGGGAAAAACTGTTTTTT. It translates to CASSYSHGVRREKLFF.

The chain couples TRBV28 to TRBJ1-2; possibly TRBD1 for D (6 bases). V dropped 8 bases and J dropped 0 bases, with 10 bases sitting between them. This CDR3 has 13 amino acids. CDR1 is MDHEN, CDR2 SYDVKM, per germline. The CDR3 DNA follows: TGTGCCAGCGGGGAGGGGGCTAACTATGGCTACACCTTC. Translating gives CASGEGANYGYTF.

This clone was counted once. The chain combines TRBV19 with TRBJ2-2; D remains unclear. Trimming took 4 bases from V and 6 from J, leaving 12 bases between them. Germline CDR1 reads LNHDA; CDR2 reads SQIVND (reference sequence). CDR3 length: 14 amino acids. CDR3 coding DNA: TGTGCCAGTAGTACTCCCCCTCCAGCCGGGGAGCTGTTTTTT. This translates into CASSTPPPAGELFF.

The genes are TRBV30 and TRBJ1-4, with D possibly matching TRBD1 (5 bases). Trimming shortened V by 5 bases and J by 8 bases, and 9 bases separated the two germline ends. The CDR3 is 11 residues long. Germline V CDR1 and CDR2: GTSNPN, SVGIG (reference sequence). Here the CDR3 reads CAWQGKEKLFF. CDR3 coding DNA: TGTGCCTGGCAGGGTAAAGAAAAACTGTTTTTT.

This clone has only one observation. J is TRBJ1-4 and V is TRBV6-5; 9 nucleotides match TRBD1. Per the germline V gene, CDR1 is MNHEY and CDR2 is SVGAGI. The CDR3 length is 12 residues. V gave up 8 bases and J gave up 10 bases; unmatched junction bases: 5. In DNA form, the CDR3 reads TGTGCCAGCCGGGACAGGGAGGCAAAACTGTTTTTT. Translation gives CASRDREAKLFF.

The rearrangement joins TRBV6-1 to TRBJ2-7; tentatively, D is TRBD1 (6 bases). The germline gives CDR1 MNHNS, CDR2 SASEGT. Trimming cost V 1 base and J 2 bases, with 6 bases left between them. This CDR3 has 13 residues. The CDR3 DNA reads as TGTGCCAGCAGTGAAGGGGACACCTACGAGCAGTACTTC. Protein product: CASSEGDTYEQYF.

This rearrangement joins TRBV27 to TRBJ2-7; 7 nucleotides agree with TRBD1. The CDR3 has 17 amino acids. The trim removed 2 bases at V and 6 bases at J, leaving 16 bases unmatched. Germline V gene lookup returns CDR1 MNHEY and CDR2 SMNVEV (reference sequence). The DNA of the CDR3 is TGTGCCAGCAGTTTACGTTCGTCGGACAGGAAAGGAGCCGAGCAGTACTTC. This sequence encodes CASSLRSSDRKGAEQYF.

The chain joins TRBV6-5 to TRBJ2-7; 7 bases map to TRBD2. The V gene's germline CDR1 is MNHEY and CDR2 SVGAGI. V trimming: 5 bases; J trimming: 5 bases; junction bases outside the gene matches: 9. The CDR3 is made up of 14 amino acids. DNA of the CDR3: TGTGCCAGCAGTACTTGGGGGGGAGTTGACGAGCAGTACTTC. Amino acid sequence: CASSTWGGVDEQYF.

DNA of the CDR3: TGTGCCAGCAGCTTGGTAGGGGGTGGCACCGGGGAGCTGTTTTTT. Amino acids: CASSLVGGGTGELFF. The chain employs TRBV5-6 and TRBJ2-2, with D possibly being TRBD1 (6 bases). The germline V and J ends were trimmed by 0 bases and 4 bases, with 10 bases remaining between them. The length of the CDR3 is 15 residues. Germline V gives CDR1 SGHDT, CDR2 YYEEEE. The full variable domain, rest sourced from reference TRBV5-6 and TRBJ2-2, is DAGVTQSPTHLIKTRGQQVTLRCSPKSGHDTVSWYQQALGQGPQFIFQYYEEEERQRGNFPDRFSGHQFPNYSSELNVNALLLGDSALYLCASSLVGGGTGELFFGEGSRLTVL.